The sequence of this TCR beta chain was determined in a study of shared clonotypes between healthy human individuals. The CD4+ fraction was divided into a CD45RA+ naive subset and a CD45RA-negative memory subset. Study conclusions and caveats: Tissue TCR repertoires likely differ from these blood-only repertoires.

On this clone itself: No antigen is known for it.

The germline V and J ends were trimmed by 8 bases and 4 bases, with 15 bases remaining between them. The CDR3 consists of 14 residues. Looked up from germline, CDR1 is SNHLY and CDR2 is FYNNEI. Researchers ran the assay at a deep level. TCRdb keeps only in-frame clones here, not all; method: immunoSEQ multiplex PCR. Of 950,000 to 1,100,000 clones in the sample, under 80% were seen once. Sequenced: memory CD4+ T cells sorted from blood. Regarding subset: CD45RA-negative fraction. This sequence originates from a man between 18 and 29 years old in good health. This chain links TRBV2 with TRBJ2-1; D remains ambiguous. The CDR3 region is CASRDTTAYNEQFF. CDR3 in DNA: TGTGCCAGCCGAGATACTACGGCTTACAATGAGCAGTTCTTC.